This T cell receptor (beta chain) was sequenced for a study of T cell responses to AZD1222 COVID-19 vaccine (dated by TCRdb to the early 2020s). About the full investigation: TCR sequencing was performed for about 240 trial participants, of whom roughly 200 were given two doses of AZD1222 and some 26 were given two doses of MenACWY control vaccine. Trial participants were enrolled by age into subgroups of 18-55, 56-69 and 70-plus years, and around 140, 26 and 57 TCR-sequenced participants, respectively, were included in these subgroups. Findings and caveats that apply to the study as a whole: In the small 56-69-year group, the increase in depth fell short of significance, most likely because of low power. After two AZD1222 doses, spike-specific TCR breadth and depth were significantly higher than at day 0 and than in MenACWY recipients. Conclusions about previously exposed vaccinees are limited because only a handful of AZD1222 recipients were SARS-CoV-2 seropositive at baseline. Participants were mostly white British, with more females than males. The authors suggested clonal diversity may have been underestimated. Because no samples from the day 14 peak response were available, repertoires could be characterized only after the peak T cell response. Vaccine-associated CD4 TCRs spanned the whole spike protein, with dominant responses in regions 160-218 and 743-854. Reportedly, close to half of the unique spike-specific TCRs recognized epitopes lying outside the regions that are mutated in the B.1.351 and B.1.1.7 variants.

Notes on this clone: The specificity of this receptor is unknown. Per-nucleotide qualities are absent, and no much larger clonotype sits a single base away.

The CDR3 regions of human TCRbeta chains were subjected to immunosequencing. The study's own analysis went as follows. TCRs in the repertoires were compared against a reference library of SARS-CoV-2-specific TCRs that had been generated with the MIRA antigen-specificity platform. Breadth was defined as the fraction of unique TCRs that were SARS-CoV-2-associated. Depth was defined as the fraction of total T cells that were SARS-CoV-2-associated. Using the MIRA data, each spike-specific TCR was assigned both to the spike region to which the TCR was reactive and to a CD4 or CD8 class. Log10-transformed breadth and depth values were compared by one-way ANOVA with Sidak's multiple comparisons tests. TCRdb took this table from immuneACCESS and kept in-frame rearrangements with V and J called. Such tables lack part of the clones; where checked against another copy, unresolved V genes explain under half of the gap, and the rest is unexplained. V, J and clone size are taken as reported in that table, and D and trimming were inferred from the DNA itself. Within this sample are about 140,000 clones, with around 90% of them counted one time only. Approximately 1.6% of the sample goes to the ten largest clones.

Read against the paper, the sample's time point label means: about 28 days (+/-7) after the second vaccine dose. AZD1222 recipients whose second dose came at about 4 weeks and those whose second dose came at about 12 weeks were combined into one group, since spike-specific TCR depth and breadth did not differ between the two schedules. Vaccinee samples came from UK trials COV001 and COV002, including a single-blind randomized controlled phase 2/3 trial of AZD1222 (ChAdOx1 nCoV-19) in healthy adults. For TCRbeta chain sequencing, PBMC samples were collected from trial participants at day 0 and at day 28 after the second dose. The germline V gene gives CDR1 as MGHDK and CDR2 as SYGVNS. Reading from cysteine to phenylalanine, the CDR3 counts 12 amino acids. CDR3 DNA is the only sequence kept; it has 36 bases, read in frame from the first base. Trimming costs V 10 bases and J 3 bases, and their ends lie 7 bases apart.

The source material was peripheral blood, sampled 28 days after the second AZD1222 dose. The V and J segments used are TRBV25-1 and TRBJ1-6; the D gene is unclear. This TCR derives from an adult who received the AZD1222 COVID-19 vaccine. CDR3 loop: CATRDYNSPLHF. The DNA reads TGTGCCACCCGGGACTATAATTCACCCCTCCACTTT.